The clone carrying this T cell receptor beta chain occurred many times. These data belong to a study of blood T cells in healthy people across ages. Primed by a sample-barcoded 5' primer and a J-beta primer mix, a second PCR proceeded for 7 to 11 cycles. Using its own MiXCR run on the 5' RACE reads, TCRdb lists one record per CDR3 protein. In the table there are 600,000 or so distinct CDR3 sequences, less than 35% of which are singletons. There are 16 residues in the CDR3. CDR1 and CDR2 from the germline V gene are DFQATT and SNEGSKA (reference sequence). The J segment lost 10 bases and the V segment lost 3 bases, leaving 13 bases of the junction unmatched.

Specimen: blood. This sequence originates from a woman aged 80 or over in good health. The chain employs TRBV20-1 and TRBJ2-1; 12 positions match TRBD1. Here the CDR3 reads CSASAPGQGALGEQFF. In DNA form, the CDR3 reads TGCAGTGCTAGTGCTCCGGGACAGGGGGCGCTAGGGGAGCAGTTCTTC.